A single sample is the source of the 2 T cell receptor beta chains below, sequenced in a study of T cells in tuberculosis. Some clones are missing from TCRdb's copy, which holds only in-frame ones; the method was immunoSEQ multiplex PCR. The table lists under 40,000 clones, over 85% of them singletons. Sequenced input: PBMCs. Receptor source: a donor aged 10-30 years with latent tuberculosis or without tuberculosis infection.

The rearrangement links TRBV6-1 to TRBJ1-1; weak D call: TRBD1 (5 bases). CDR3 length: 14 amino acids. The V and J ends lost 7 bases and 4 bases respectively, with 16 bases between them. Germline V gene data show CDR1 as MNHNS and CDR2 as SASEGT. CDR3 sequence: CASIAAGRLTEAFF. CDR3 nucleotides: TGTGCCAGCATCGCGGCAGGGAGGCTCACTGAAGCTTTCTTT.

In nucleotides, the CDR3 is TGTGCCAGCTCACCACATCATCCGGGGACCTACGAGCAGTACTTC. Its protein is CASSPHHPGTYEQYF. The rearrangement joins TRBV18 to TRBJ2-7; D is perhaps TRBD2 (5 bases). The CDR3 totals 15 residues. Trimming took off 1 base at V and 2 bases at J, with 12 bases between the two ends. Germline V gene sequence: CDR1 KGHSH, CDR2 LQKENI. Together with reference TRBV18 and TRBJ2-7, the CDR3 gives the full variable domain: NAGVMQNPRHLVRRRGQEARLRCSPMKGHSHVYWYRQLPEEGLKFMVYLQKENIIDESGMPKERFSAEFPKEGPSILRIQQVVRGDSAAYFCASSPHHPGTYEQYFGPGTRLTVT.